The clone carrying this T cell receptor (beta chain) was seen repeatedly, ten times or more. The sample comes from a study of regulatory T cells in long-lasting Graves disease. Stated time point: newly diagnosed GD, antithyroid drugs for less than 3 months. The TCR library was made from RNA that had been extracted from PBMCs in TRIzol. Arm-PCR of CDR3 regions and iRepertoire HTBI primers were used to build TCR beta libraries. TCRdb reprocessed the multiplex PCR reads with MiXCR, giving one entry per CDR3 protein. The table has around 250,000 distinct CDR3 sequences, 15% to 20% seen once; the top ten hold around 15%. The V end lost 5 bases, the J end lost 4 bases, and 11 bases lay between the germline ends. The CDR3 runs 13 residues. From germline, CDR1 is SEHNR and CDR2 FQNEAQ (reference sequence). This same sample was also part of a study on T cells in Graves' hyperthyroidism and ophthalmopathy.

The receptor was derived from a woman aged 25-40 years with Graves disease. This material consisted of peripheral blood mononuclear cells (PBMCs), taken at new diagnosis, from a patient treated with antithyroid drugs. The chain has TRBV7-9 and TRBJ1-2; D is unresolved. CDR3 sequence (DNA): TGTGCCAGCAGCGAGAGCGGGGTCTATGGCTACACCTTC. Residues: CASSESGVYGYTF.